This record looks at one T cell receptor beta chain sequence and its context. This record belongs to a study of blood T cell repertoires in COVID-19. Turning to the study itself: Samples representing acute and convalescent COVID-19 were sourced from the United States, Italy and Spain.

Germline assignment: CDR1 SGHDT and CDR2 YYEEEE. The V end was cut by 2 bases, the J end by 6 bases, with 14 bases between. The CDR3 has 14 amino acids. Clones were sequenced by immunoSEQ multiplex PCR, and TCRdb holds only the in-frame ones, with some missing. This table holds about 130,000 clones, roughly 80% found once. This clonotype originated in a woman of 80 years or more with acute or convalescent COVID-19. The chain links TRBV5-6 to TRBJ1-1; tentatively, D is TRBD1 (6 bases). Material for sequencing was peripheral blood. DNA for the CDR3: TGTGCCAGCAGCTTCTGGGGGCCAGAGGCTGAAGCTTTCTTT. Its translation is CASSFWGPEAEAFF.